This is a list of T cell receptor beta chains from one sample in a study of beta chain features in type 1 diabetes. Here immunoSEQ multiplex PCR was the method, and the copy in TCRdb shows in-frame clones only, minus some. The sample lists roughly 150,000 clones; approximately 7.9% were seen once. Sequenced material: central memory CD4+ T cells from blood. The receptors here all came from a man between 18 and 35 years old with type 1 diabetes. CDR3s include the opening cysteine and the closing phenylalanine or tryptophan. D genes are given only for firm matches. Clone size is shown for a subset of rows, as once, few, many or a class of expanded clone.

d_call	v_call	clone_size	j_call	cdr3_nt	cdr3_aa
TRBD1	TRBV7-8	few	TRBJ2-7	TGTGCCAGCAGCTTTCGACAGGGAAGAGCCTACGAGCAGTACTTC	CASSFRQGRAYEQYF
TRBD2	TRBV28	few	TRBJ2-7	TGTGCCAGCAGTTTATTGACTAGCGGGAGTTACGAGCAGTACTTC	CASSLLTSGSYEQYF
NA	TRBV6-5	many	TRBJ2-1	TGTGCCAGCAGTTACTCATCCCAGTACAATGAGCAGTTCTTC	CASSYSSQYNEQFF
TRBD1	TRBV7-9	NA	TRBJ2-7	TGTGCCAGCAGCCTAAGACAGGGAACAGGCGAGCAGTACTTC	CASSLRQGTGEQYF
TRBD1	TRBV5-4	NA	TRBJ2-3	TGTGCCAGCAGCTTGGCAGGACAGGGGACTAGCACAGATACGCAGTATTTT	CASSLAGQGTSTDTQYF
TRBD1	TRBV9	few	TRBJ2-1	TGTGCCAGCAGCGTTCTGGACAGGTGGAAGTTCTTC	CASSVLDRWKFF
TRBD2	TRBV30	NA	TRBJ2-3	TGTGCCTGGAGTCGATTTAGCGGGGGGGTGACAGATACGCAGTATTTT	CAWSRFSGGVTDTQYF
NA	TRBV5-1	few	TRBJ2-7	TGCGCCAGCAGCTTGTCGACTAACTCCTACGAGCAGTACTTC	CASSLSTNSYEQYF
NA	TRBV23-1	many	TRBJ2-4	TGCGCCAGCAGTCCGGGACTGCTAGCCAAAAACATTCAGTACTTC	CASSPGLLAKNIQYF
TRBD2	TRBV11-2	few	TRBJ2-1	TGTGCCAGCAGCTTAACTAGCGGGGGGGCATATGAGCAGTTCTTC	CASSLTSGGAYEQFF
NA	TRBV9	NA	TRBJ1-2	TGTGCCAGCAGCGTAGCTCCGACAGGCCCACATGGCTACACCTTC	CASSVAPTGPHGYTF
TRBD1	TRBV7-7	NA	TRBJ2-5	TGTGCCAGCAGCGCCGAGACAGGGTTGGAGACCCAGTACTTC	CASSAETGLETQYF
TRBD1	TRBV29-1	many	TRBJ2-1	TGCAGCGTTGAAGCGACAGGGGCCTTCAATGAGCAGTTCTTC	CSVEATGAFNEQFF
TRBD2	TRBV14	NA	TRBJ2-1	TGTGCCAGCAGCCGTTATAGCGGGGGGGCCTTATCTGAGCAGTTCTTC	CASSRYSGGALSEQFF